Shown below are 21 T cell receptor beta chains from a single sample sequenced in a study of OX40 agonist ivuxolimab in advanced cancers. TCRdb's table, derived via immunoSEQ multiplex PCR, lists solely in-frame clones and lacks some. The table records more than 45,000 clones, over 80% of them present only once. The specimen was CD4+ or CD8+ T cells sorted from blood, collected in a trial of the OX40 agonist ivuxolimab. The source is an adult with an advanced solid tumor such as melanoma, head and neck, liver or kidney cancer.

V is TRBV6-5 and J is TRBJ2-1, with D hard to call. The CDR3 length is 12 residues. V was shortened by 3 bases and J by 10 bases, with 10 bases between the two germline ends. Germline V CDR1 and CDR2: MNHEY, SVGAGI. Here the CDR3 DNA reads TGTGCCAGCAGTTATCCGGGCCGGGAGCAGTTCTTC. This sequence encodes CASSYPGREQFF.

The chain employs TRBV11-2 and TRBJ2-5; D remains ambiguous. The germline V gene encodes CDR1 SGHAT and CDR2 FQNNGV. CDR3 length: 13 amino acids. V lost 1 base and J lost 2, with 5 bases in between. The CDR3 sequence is CASSLAWQETQYF. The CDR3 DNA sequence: TGTGCCAGCAGCTTAGCCTGGCAAGAGACCCAGTACTTC.

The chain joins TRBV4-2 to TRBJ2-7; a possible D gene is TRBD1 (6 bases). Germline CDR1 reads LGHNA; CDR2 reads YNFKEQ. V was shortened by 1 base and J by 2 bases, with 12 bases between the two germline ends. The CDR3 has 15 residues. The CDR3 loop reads CASSQGEDSTYEQYF. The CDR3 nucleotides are TGTGCCAGCAGCCAAGGCGAGGACAGCACCTACGAGCAGTACTTC.

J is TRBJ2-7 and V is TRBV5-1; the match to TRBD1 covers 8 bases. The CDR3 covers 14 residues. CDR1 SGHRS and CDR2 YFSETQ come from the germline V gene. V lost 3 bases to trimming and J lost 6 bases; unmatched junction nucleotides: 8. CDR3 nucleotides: TGCGCCAGCAGCTGGACAGGGCCCCGTGGCGAGCAGTACTTC. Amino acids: CASSWTGPRGEQYF.

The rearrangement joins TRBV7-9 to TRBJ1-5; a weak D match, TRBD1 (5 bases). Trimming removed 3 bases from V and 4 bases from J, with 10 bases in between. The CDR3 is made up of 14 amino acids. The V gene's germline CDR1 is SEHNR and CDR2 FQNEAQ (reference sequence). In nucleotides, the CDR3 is TGTGCCAGCAGCTTGGCGGGGGGGAATCAGCCCCAGCATTTT. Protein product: CASSLAGGNQPQHF.

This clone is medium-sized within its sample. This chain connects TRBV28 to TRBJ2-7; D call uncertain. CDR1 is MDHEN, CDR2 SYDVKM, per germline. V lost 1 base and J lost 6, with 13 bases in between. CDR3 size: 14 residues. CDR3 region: CASSLFLGSGEQYF. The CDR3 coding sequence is TGTGCCAGCAGTTTATTTTTGGGGTCCGGCGAGCAGTACTTC.

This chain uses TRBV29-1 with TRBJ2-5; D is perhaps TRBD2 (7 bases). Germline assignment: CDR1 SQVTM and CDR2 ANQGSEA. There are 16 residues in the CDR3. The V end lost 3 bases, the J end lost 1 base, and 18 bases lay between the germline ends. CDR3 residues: CSVEGGRGIPQETQYF. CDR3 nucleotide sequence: TGCAGCGTTGAGGGGGGGAGGGGGATCCCCCAAGAGACCCAGTACTTC.

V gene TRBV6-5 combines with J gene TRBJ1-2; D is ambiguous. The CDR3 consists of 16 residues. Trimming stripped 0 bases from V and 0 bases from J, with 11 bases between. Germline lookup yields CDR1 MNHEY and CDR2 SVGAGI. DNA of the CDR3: TGTGCCAGCAGTTACTCGGAGCTGACACCTAACTATGGCTACACCTTC. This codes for CASSYSELTPNYGYTF.

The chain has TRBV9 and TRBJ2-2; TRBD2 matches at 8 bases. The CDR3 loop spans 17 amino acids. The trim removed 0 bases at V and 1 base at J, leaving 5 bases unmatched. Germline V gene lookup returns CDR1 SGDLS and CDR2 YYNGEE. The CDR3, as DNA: TGTGCCAGCAGCGTAGCCGGACTAGCTCAGAACACCGGGGAGCTGTTTTTT. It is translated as CASSVAGLAQNTGELFF.

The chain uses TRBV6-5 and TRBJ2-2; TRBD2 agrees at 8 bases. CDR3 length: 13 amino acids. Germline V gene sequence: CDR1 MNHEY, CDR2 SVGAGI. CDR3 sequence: CVTGLVNTGELFF. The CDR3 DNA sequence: TGTGTGACGGGACTAGTAAACACCGGGGAGCTGTTTTTT.

This CDR3 is CASTGGLRAGANVLTF. The DNA for the CDR3 is TGTGCCAGCACAGGGGGCTTAAGGGCTGGGGCCAACGTCCTGACTTTC. The chain joins TRBV9 to TRBJ2-6, with TRBD1 matching over 8 bases. Trimming removed 6 bases from V and 2 bases from J; junction bases left unmatched: 7. Germline CDR1 reads SGDLS; CDR2 reads YYNGEE. The CDR3 totals 16 residues. Full variable domain (rest looked up from reference TRBV9 and TRBJ2-6): DSGVTQTPKHLITATGQRVTLRCSPRSGDLSVYWYQQSLDQGLQFLIQYYNGEERAKGNILERFSAQQFPDLHSELNLSSLELGDSALYFCASTGGLRAGANVLTFGAGSRLTVL.

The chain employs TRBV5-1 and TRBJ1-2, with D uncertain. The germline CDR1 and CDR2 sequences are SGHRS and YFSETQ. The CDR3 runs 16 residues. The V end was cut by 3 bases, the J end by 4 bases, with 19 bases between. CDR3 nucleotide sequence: TGCGCCAGCAGCTCGCTTGGCTCCCTAAGCCCCTATGGCTACACCTTC. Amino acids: CASSSLGSLSPYGYTF.

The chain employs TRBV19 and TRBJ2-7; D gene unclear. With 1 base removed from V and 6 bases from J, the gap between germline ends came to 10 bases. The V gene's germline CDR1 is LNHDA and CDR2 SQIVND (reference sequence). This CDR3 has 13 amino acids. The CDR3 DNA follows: TGTGCCAGTAGTATAGCGTCAGGAAGCGAGCAGTACTTC. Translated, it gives CASSIASGSEQYF. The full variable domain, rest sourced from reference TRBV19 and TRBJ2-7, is DGGITQSPKYLFRKEGQNVTLSCEQNLNHDAMYWYRQDPGQGLRLIYYSQIVNDFQKGDIAEGYSVSREKKESFPLTVTSAQKNPTAFYLCASSIASGSEQYFGPGTRLTVT.

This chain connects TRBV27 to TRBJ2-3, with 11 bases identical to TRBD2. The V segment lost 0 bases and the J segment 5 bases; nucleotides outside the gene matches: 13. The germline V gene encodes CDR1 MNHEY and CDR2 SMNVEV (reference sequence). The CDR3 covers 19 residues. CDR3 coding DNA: TGTGCCAGCAGTTTATCGTCCCCGCCTCTAGCGGGAGGAAGAGATACGCAGTATTTT. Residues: CASSLSSPPLAGGRDTQYF.

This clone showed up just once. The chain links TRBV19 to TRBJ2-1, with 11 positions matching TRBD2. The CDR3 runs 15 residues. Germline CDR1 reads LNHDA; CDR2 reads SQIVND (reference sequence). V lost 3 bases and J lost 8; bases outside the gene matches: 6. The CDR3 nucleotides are TGTGCCAGTAGTATTATGGTTAGCGGGAGGGATGAGCAGTTCTTC. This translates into CASSIMVSGRDEQFF.

The CDR3 protein is CASSQDMSQEAFF. The CDR3 DNA reads TGCGCCAGCAGCCAAGATATGTCCCAGGAAGCTTTCTTT. The chain couples TRBV4-3 to TRBJ1-1; D is uncertain. V lost 0 bases, J lost 8 bases, and 10 bases lay in between. CDR1 is LGHNA and CDR2 is YSLEER in the germline V gene. The CDR3 spans 13 residues.

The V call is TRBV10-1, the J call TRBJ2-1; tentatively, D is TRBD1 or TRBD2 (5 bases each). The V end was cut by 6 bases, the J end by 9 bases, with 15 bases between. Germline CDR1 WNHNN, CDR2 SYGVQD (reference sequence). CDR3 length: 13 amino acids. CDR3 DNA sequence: TGCGCCAGCAGCCCGGGGCCTTCAAGTGAGCAGTTCTTC. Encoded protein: CASSPGPSSEQFF.

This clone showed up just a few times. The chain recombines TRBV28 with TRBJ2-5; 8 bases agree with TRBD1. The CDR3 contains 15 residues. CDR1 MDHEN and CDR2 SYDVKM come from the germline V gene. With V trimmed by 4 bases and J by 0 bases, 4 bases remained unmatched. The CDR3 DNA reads TGTGCCAGCAGTTCGGACAGGGCCGACCAAGAGACCCAGTACTTC. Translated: CASSSDRADQETQYF.

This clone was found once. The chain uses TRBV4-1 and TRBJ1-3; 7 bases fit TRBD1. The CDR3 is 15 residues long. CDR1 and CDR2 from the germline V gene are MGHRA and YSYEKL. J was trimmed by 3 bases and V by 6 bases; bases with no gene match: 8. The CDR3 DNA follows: TGCGCCAGCAGGCAGGGGGAGCCGGGTGGAAACACCATATATTTT. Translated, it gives CASRQGEPGGNTIYF.

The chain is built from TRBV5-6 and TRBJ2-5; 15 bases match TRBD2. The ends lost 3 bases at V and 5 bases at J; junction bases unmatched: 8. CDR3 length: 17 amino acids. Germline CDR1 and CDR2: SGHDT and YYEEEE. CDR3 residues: CASSSGLAGGYIETQYF. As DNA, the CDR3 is TGTGCCAGCAGCTCTGGACTAGCGGGAGGGTACATCGAGACCCAGTACTTC.

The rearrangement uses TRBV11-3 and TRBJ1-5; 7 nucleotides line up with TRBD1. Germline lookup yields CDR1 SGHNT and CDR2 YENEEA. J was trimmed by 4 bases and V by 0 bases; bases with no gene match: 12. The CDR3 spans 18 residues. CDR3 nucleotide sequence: TGTGCCAGCAGCTTAGATATCGGGGACAGTCGGCCTAATCAGCCCCAGCATTTT. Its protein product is CASSLDIGDSRPNQPQHF.